This T cell receptor beta chain came from a study of OX40 agonist ivuxolimab in advanced cancers. Study in general: Partial responses occurred in Three dose-escalation patients, one with hepatocellular carcinoma and two with cutaneous melanoma. The study's findings and limits: Clonal expansion by week 6 occurred in CD4+ and CD8+ blood T cells (at 0.1 to 3.0 mg/kg).

As for this clone: Its antigen remains unknown.

Assay used: immunoSEQ multiplex PCR; TCRdb lists only in-frame clones, some missing. The sample holds 66,000 or so clones; 85% are singletons and the top ten take under 4.5%. Autoimmune disease history or systemic immunosuppression led to patients being barred. Trimming cost V 0 bases and J 4 bases; bases outside gene matches: 4. In germline, CDR1 is LNHNV, CDR2 YYDKDF (reference sequence). The CDR3 has 16 residues. This TCR came from an adult with an advanced solid tumor such as melanoma, head and neck, liver or kidney cancer. The sequencing here drew on CD4+ or CD8+ T cells sorted from blood, taken in a trial of the OX40 agonist ivuxolimab. The chain has TRBV15 and TRBJ1-5; 9 bases fit TRBD1. CDR3 coding DNA: TGTGCCACCAGCAGAGACGGGACAGGGTTTAATCAGCCCCAGCATTTT. Residues: CATSRDGTGFNQPQHF.